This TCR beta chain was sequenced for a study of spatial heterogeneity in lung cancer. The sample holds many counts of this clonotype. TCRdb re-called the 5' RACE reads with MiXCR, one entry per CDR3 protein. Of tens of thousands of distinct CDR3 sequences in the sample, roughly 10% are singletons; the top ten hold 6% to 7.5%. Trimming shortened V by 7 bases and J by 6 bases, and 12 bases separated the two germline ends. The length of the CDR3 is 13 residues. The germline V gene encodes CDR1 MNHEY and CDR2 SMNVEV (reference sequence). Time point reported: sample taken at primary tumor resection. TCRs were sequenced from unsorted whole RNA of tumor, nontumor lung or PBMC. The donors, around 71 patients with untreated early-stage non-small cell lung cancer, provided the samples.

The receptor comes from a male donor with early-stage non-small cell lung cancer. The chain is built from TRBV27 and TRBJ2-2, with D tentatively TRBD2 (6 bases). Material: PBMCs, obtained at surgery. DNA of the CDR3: TGTGCCAGCAATAAGGGCGGGGCCGGGGAGCTGTTTTTT. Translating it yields CASNKGGAGELFF.